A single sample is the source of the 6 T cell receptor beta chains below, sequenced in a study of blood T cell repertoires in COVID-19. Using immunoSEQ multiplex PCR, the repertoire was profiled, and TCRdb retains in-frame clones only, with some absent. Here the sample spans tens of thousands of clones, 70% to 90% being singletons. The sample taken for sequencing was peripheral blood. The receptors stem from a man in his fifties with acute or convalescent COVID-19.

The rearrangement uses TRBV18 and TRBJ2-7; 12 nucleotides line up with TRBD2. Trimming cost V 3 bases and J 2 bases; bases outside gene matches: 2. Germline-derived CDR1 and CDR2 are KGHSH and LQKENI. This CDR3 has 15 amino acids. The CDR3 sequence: CASSPLAGGTYEQYF. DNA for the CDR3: TGTGCCAGCTCACCCCTAGCGGGGGGGACCTACGAGCAGTACTTC.

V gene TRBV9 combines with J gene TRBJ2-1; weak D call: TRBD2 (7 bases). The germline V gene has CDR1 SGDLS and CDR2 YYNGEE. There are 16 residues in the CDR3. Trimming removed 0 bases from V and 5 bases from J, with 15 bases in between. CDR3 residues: CASSVDPGGLDNEQFF. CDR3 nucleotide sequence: TGTGCCAGCAGCGTAGATCCGGGGGGCCTCGACAATGAGCAGTTCTTC.

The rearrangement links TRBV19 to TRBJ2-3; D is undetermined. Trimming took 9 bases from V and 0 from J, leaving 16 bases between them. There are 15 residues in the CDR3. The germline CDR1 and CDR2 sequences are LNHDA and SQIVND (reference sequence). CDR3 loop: CASHVIGASTDTQYF. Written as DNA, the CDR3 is TGTGCCAGCCATGTTATAGGAGCGAGCACAGATACGCAGTATTTT. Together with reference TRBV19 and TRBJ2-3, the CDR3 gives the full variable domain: DGGITQSPKYLFRKEGQNVTLSCEQNLNHDAMYWYRQDPGQGLRLIYYSQIVNDFQKGDIAEGYSVSREKKESFPLTVTSAQKNPTAFYLCASHVIGASTDTQYFGPGTRLTVL.

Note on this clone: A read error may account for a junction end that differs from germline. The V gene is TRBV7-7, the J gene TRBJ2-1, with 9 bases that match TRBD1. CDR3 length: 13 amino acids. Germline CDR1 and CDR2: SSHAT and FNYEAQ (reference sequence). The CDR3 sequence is CASSRDRANEQFF. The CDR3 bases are TGTGCTAGCAGCCGGGACAGGGCGAATGAGCAGTTCTTC.

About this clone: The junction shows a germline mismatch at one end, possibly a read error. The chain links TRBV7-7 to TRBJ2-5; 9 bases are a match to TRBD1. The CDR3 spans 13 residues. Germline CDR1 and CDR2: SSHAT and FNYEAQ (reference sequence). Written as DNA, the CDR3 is TGTGCTAGCAGCTTAGGGACAGGGGAGACCCAGTACTTC. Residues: CASSLGTGETQYF.

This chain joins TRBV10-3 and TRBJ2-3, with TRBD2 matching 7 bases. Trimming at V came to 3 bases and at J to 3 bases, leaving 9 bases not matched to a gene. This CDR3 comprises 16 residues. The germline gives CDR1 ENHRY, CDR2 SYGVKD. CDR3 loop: CAISDFGGGGTDTQYF. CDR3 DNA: TGTGCCATCAGTGATTTCGGAGGCGGGGGAACAGATACGCAGTATTTT.